This TCR beta chain is from a study of cytomegalovirus exposure and HLA in healthy donors (dated by TCRdb to the late 2010s). For the study in its entirety: An earlier analysis of around 600 of the donors reported 250 to 300 Gb of sequence data and some 120 million unique TCR beta sequences from 150 million to 200 million T cells. An early release that covered fewer than 750 HLA-typed donors contained 300 to 350 gigabases of sequencing data and tens of millions of unique TCR sequences. The genetic ancestry cluster associated with self-reported Caucasian donors included 81% of the roughly 410 genotyped donors. The study was designed to test whether signatures of past pathogen exposure could be identified by cataloging public T cell receptors. The study profiled the T cell repertoires of about 720 subjects by immunosequencing and related them to cytomegalovirus serostatus. A separate validation cohort of approximately 130 different subjects was used in addition to the roughly 720-subject first cohort. The study combined high-throughput TCR immunosequencing, statistical association of individual TCRs with disease status, and machine learning to predict cytomegalovirus infection status. A later analysis re-analyzed previously published TCR beta repertoires from roughly 630 donors and added high-resolution HLA genotyping to study TCR occurrence patterns. Rather than drawing on any new phenotypic data, the later analysis identified candidate immune exposures from TCR beta sequences and the way those sequences occurred across donors. To decide whether each TCR beta V gene segment behaved as functional or pseudogenic, an earlier analysis of some 540 of the donors relied on high-throughput TCR beta sequencing. Alongside the repertoire data, information on donor age, sex, ethnicity and CMV serostatus was compiled. In a later genetic analysis, genome-wide SNP genotypes for 398 of the 666 donors were used, and that subset was treated as a discovery cohort. All discovery cohort repertoires had been generated on a single sequencing platform. Both class I and class II loci were covered by HLA typing, at four-digit resolution. Typing coverage varied by locus: about 629-640 donors for A, B, C, DRB1 and DQB1; approximately 520 for DQA1; over 600 for DPA1; approximately 450 for DPB1. Five DR-DQ haplotypes were handled as single units for association and clustering because linkage in the cohort was strong. Among 398 genotyped donors of the cohort, an average of approximately 240,000 unique TCR beta nucleotide sequences was sequenced per donor, of which roughly 18% were non-productive.

The cohort consisted of 650 to 700 healthy bone marrow donors. Cohort members were all nominally healthy when sampled, although unrecorded immune exposures were likely present. The donor tested CMV seronegative and was one of the 352 seronegative cohort members. Each donor provided a peripheral blood sample, and peripheral blood mononuclear cells were used for TCR beta sequencing. Genomic DNA extraction from the blood cell samples was performed with the Qiagen DNeasy Blood Extraction Kit. This clone was counted a single time. This clone's antigen is unknown. Base qualities are not provided; no much larger clone lies one nucleotide away. V was cut back by 5 bases and J by 8 bases, leaving a gap of 13 bases between them. Reading from cysteine to phenylalanine, the CDR3 counts 13 amino acids. Of all the DNA, just the CDR3 is kept, 39 bases in frame from base 1. The germline V gene supplies CDR1 MDHEN and CDR2 SYDVKM.

Library preparation employed the immunoSEQ multiplex PCR assay. For the multiplex PCR, a mixture combining 60 forward primers for TCR Vbeta segments and 13 reverse primers for TCR Jbeta segments was used. A multiplex PCR assay on genomic DNA amplified the CDR3 region of rearranged TCR beta genes. On the Illumina HiSeq System, the amplified TCR beta libraries were sequenced as 87-base-pair reads. Under the source paper's analysis protocol: A later analysis counted tens of millions of unique TCR beta chains across the 650 to 800 repertoires, and some 12 million of these chains were shared by at least two donors. To remove PCR and sequencing errors, raw reads were error-corrected and collapsed into unique sequences using a nearest-neighbor algorithm that merged closely related sequences. CDR3 sequences were aligned to IMGT reference sequences to assign V, D and J gene segments. For a sequence to be retained, a match of at least six nucleotides to both a V gene segment and a J gene segment was required. Rearrangements were classified as productive when the CDR3 lacked stop codons and remained in frame with V and J, and all other rearrangements were classified as non-productive. CDR3 was defined by IMGT convention, running from the second conserved V-encoded cysteine to the conserved J-encoded phenylalanine. The earlier analysis of around 640 of the donors excluded sequences that lacked an unambiguous match to a single V gene segment. An earlier analysis of a few hundred of the donors called V segments functional above 56.7% productive rearrangements and segregating when the between-donor standard deviation exceeded 5%. A statistical classification framework was developed to diagnose cytomegalovirus status using the catalog of TCR beta chain sequences. V and J gene assignment, in a later analysis, came from comparing TCR nucleotide sequences with IMGT/GENE-DB human TR gene sequences. In a later analysis, CDR3 sequences and most-parsimonious VDJ recombination scenarios were assigned using the TCRdist pipeline. In a later analysis, each TCR beta chain was defined by its CDR3 amino acid sequence together with its V-gene family, and reads lacking a unique V-gene family were excluded. As a way to deal with suspected cross-contamination and a sequencing artifact, a later analysis dropped hundreds of nucleotide sequences that were highly shared and had low generation probability. A later analysis calculated a clonal expansion index for each public chain from normalized within-repertoire ranks of inferred template counts. Generation probabilities in a later analysis came from a VDJ recombination model fitted to out-of-frame rearrangements, and those results were checked against IGoR. Hypergeometric tests were used in a later analysis to score TCR-TCR, TCR-HLA and TCR-CMV co-occurrence, with a repertoire-size bias correction applied to the TCR pairs. In a later analysis, false discovery rates were estimated by permuting HLA or CMV assignments 20 times. In a later analysis, co-occurring TCRs were grouped with DBSCAN, and TCRdist sequence similarity was added when clustering was performed within HLA-allele-positive subsets. Repertoires with fewer than 30,000 or more than 120,000 public chains, plus five repertoires with anomalous nucleotide sharing, were excluded from co-occurrence clustering. The clones in this table, taken by TCRdb from immuneACCESS, are in-frame only. Not every clone is retained; where verified, under half of the shortfall comes from an unresolved V gene, and the cause of the rest is unknown. V, J and clone size are taken as reported in that table, and D and trimming were inferred from the DNA itself. A total of around 170,000 clones appear in this sample, around 79% of them only once. Roughly 0.64% of the sample is taken by the ten largest.

The research as a whole found: In a later analysis, HLA-associated TCR beta chains showed more clonal expansion and lower generation probabilities than non-associated chains that were equally common. Over 15 rarely observed V segments, including chromosome 9 orphons, were excluded from the earlier analysis of several hundred of the donors because counts were too low. Some IMGT-functional V segments, including TRBV6-2 and TRBV6-3, could not be told apart with the 87-base-pair reads, so those segments were excluded. According to a later genetic analysis, donors in an Asian-associated ancestry cluster had fewer N-insertions in productive TCRs than the roughly 700-donor mean. While some public TCRs were present in many individuals, most TCR sequences turned up only very rarely across donors. Specific HLA alleles were associated with 15,000 to 20,000 TCR beta sequences at a false discovery rate of 0.05 in a later analysis. Presence/absence analyses assumed roughly uniform sequencing depth across donors, an assumption that may not hold. A cluster of highly shared sequence variants was judged likely to represent a technical artifact of the sequencing pipeline. A later analysis found that TCR association rates varied across HLA loci, with DRB1 alleles showing the most associated TCRs and HLA-C alleles the fewest. In a later analysis, several top co-occurrence clusters were reported to appear linked to parvovirus B19, influenza, CMV and Epstein-Barr virus. The cohort was sequenced for TCR beta chains only, and without alpha or paired-chain data the features that could be detected were limited. Linkage disequilibrium might explain the correlated functional status among segregating V segments, but an unknown experimental factor could not be excluded. In a later analysis, most CMV-associated TCR beta chains were found to appear HLA-restricted, with HLA associations seemingly driven largely by CMV exposure. Because some donors lacked HLA typing at each locus, the association tests relied only on the typed subset. A later genetic analysis associated a missense DCLRE1C variant with V-gene and J-gene trimming of TCR beta chains, and an independent cohort replicated the association. The only immune exposure information available for the cohort was CMV serostatus. The authors suggested that the approach could potentially be extended to other disease states and immunological phenotypes. The study gave a list of some 150 TCR beta chains associated with cytomegalovirus. The classifier was reported to diagnose cytomegalovirus status with high specificity and sensitivity in both the original and validation cohorts. Strong co-occurrence of HLA alleles, especially DR and DQ, made assigning TCR associations to individual alleles difficult. Broadly in line with IMGT annotations, most TCR beta V segments showed up in productive rearrangements about 90% or about 30% of the time in an earlier analysis of several hundred of the donors. In vitro tests confirmed that three of the cytomegalovirus-associated TCR beta chains recognize cytomegalovirus antigens. A further reported finding was that TCR beta sequences accurately predicted the HLA-A and HLA-B alleles for most subjects in the first cohort.

The chain is encoded by TRBV28 joined to TRBJ2-1; the D segment could be TRBD1, given 5 matching bases. The receptor comes from a woman in her thirties or forties in good health and CMV-seronegative. The sequencing input was PBMCs. The CDR3 loop reads CASSKTARYEQFF. The DNA is as follows: TGTGCCAGCAGTAAGACAGCAAGGTATGAGCAGTTCTTC.